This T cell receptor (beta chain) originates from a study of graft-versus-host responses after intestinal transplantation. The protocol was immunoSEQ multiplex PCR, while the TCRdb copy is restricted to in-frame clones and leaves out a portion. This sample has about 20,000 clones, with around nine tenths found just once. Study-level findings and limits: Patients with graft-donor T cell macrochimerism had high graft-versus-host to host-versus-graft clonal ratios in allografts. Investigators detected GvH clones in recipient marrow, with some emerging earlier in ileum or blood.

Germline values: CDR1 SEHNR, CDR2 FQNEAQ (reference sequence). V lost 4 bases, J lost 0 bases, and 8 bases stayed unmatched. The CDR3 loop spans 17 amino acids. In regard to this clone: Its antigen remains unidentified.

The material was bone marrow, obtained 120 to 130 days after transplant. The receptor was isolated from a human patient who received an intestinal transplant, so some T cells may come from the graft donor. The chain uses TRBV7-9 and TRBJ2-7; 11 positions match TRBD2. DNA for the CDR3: TGTGCCAGCAGCTCCAGCCCGGGACTAGCGGACTCCTACGAGCAGTACTTC. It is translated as CASSSSPGLADSYEQYF.